These 13 T cell receptor beta chains came from one sample sequenced in a study of T cells after yellow fever vaccination. In TCRdb, the 5' RACE reads were re-called with MiXCR into one record per CDR3 protein. The table includes some 250,000 distinct CDR3 sequences, 3.6% detected once. The sample was PBMCs, taken 15 days after the yellow fever booster vaccination. The receptors were gathered from a man between 18 and 35 years old who received the YFV17D yellow fever vaccine.

This clonotype has a count of ten or more. CDR3 sequence (DNA): TGCAGCGGCGAACGGATGGGCACTGAAGCTTTCTTT. Translated: CSGERMGTEAFF. The rearrangement links TRBV29-1 to TRBJ1-1; D not resolved. Germline-derived CDR1 and CDR2 are SQVTM and ANQGSEA. The CDR3 is 12 residues long. Trimming took off 7 bases at V and 4 bases at J, with 13 bases between the two ends.

This clonotype has a count of ten or more. The chain employs TRBV7-2 and TRBJ2-1; possible D gene TRBD1, 6 bases. The CDR3 contains 14 residues. Germline V CDR1 and CDR2: SGHTA, FQGNSA. V was clipped by 8 bases and J by 5 bases, with 16 bases between them. CDR3 in DNA: TGTGCCAGCGACGAGCAAGGGGGAGACAATGAGCAGTTCTTC. Protein product: CASDEQGGDNEQFF.

This clonotype was seen many times. The rearrangement links TRBV2 to TRBJ1-5; tentatively, D is TRBD1 (5 bases). V was pared by 6 bases and J by 5 bases, with 14 bases between. The CDR3 length is 14 residues. The germline CDR1 and CDR2 sequences are SNHLY and FYNNEI. CDR3 in amino acids: CASSYDRPHQPQHF. The CDR3 DNA sequence: TGTGCCAGCAGCTACGACAGACCCCATCAGCCCCAGCATTTT.

In its sample, this clonotype was seen many times. The rearrangement links TRBV25-1 to TRBJ2-7; 10 bases align to TRBD2. Germline CDR1 is MGHDK and CDR2 is SYGVNS. There are 18 residues in the CDR3. The J segment lost 0 bases and the V segment lost 10 bases, leaving 18 bases of the junction unmatched. The CDR3 here is CATEGSSGGLKHSYEQYF. CDR3 DNA sequence: TGTGCCACCGAAGGGAGTAGCGGGGGGCTAAAACACTCCTACGAGCAGTACTTC.

The rearrangement joins TRBV20-1 to TRBJ2-3, with D maybe TRBD2 (6 bases). The CDR3 runs to 15 residues. Germline V gene data show CDR1 as DFQATT and CDR2 as SNEGSKA (reference sequence). V was cut by 0 bases and J by 2 bases, with 12 bases left in between. CDR3 sequence: CSARDPGGATDTQYF. CDR3 in DNA: TGCAGTGCTAGAGATCCGGGCGGGGCCACAGATACGCAGTATTTT.

The V call is TRBV6-5, the J call TRBJ1-5, with TRBD1 matching over 9 bases. This CDR3 is 17 amino acids long. The trim removed 0 bases at V and 7 bases at J, leaving 10 bases unmatched. Germline V CDR1 and CDR2: MNHEY, SVGAGI. CDR3 protein: CASSYSPGQGIWQPQHF. CDR3 coding DNA: TGTGCCAGCAGTTACTCCCCGGGACAGGGCATTTGGCAGCCCCAGCATTTT.

This clonotype was seen a few times. In DNA form, the CDR3 reads TGCGCCAGCAGCCAACTCTCCGGGACAGGGGGCTTCTATGGCTACACCTTC. Translated, it gives CASSQLSGTGGFYGYTF. This chain uses TRBV4-3 with TRBJ1-2, with 12 bases lining up with TRBD1. V lost 2 bases and J lost 4; bases outside the gene matches: 8. The germline CDR1 and CDR2 sequences are LGHNA and YSLEER. CDR3 length: 17 residues.

This clonotype was seen many times. Germline is not matched at one junction end, which may reflect a read error. The genes are TRBV7-9 and TRBJ2-1; D not resolved. From germline, CDR1 is SEHNR and CDR2 FQNEAQ (reference sequence). The CDR3 is 15 residues long. Written as DNA, the CDR3 is TGTGCCACCAGCCCAGACCCGGGCCATCGTGATGAGCAGTTCTTC. As protein: CATSPDPGHRDEQFF.

This clonotype was detected many times. The chain joins TRBV20-1 to TRBJ2-7; a possible D gene is TRBD2 (6 bases). V was clipped by 3 bases and J by 2 bases, with 14 bases between them. Germline assignment: CDR1 DFQATT and CDR2 SNEGSKA (reference sequence). The CDR3 consists of 14 residues. CDR3 coding DNA: TGCAGTGCTAGCAAGGGCGGGGCAGCCTACGAGCAGTACGTC. Translation: CSASKGGAAYEQYV.

This clonotype has a count of ten or more. This chain connects TRBV7-2 to TRBJ2-3; possibly TRBD1 or TRBD2 for D (6 bases each). Trimming removed 6 bases at V and 4 bases at J, with 14 bases between. Germline CDR1 SGHTA, CDR2 FQGNSA. The CDR3 is made up of 14 amino acids. The CDR3 nucleotides are TGTGCCAGCAGTCCGGGGGCAGGGGCAGATACGCAGTATTTT. The encoded protein is CASSPGAGADTQYF.

In this sample, this clonotype turned up many times. The rearrangement uses TRBV7-2 and TRBJ1-2; D remains unclear. V shed 3 bases and J shed 4 bases, with 18 bases lying between them. The CDR3 has 16 amino acids. CDR1 and CDR2 from the germline V gene are SGHTA and FQGNSA. The CDR3 loop reads CASSFNSQPRSYGYTF. DNA for the CDR3: TGTGCCAGCAGCTTCAATTCGCAGCCTCGAAGCTATGGCTACACCTTC.

Many counts were recorded for this clonotype. The CDR3 is CASSTGQLYFANTGELFF. CDR3 nucleotides: TGTGCCAGCAGCACGGGACAGCTATATTTCGCGAACACCGGGGAGCTGTTTTTT. The chain employs TRBV7-9 and TRBJ2-2; TRBD1 matches 7 bases. This CDR3 contains 18 residues. Germline CDR1 SEHNR, CDR2 FQNEAQ (reference sequence). The junction had 12 bases not matched to a gene; V was cut back by 5 bases and J by 0 bases.

This clonotype occurred a few times. The V call is TRBV6-5, the J call TRBJ1-1, with D unclear. Germline V CDR1 and CDR2: MNHEY, SVGAGI. The CDR3 has 14 residues. V was cut by 2 bases and J by 11 bases, with 18 bases left in between. CDR3 DNA: TGTGCCAGCAGTTACCGGACCGGACGCTTGGATGCTTTCTTT. Amino acid sequence: CASSYRTGRLDAFF.